The clone carrying this T cell receptor (beta chain) came up many times. The antigen remains undetermined. Noted treatment: randomized to nivolumab then ipilimumab (arm A) or the reverse (arm B). DNA-damaging chemotherapy had not been given to any patient beforehand. CDR3 size: 14 residues. V was trimmed by 8 bases and J by 0 bases, leaving 10 bases between them. Looked up from germline, CDR1 is SGHNT and CDR2 is YENEEA. Measured with immunoSEQ multiplex PCR; TCRdb has only the in-frame clones, and not every one. The repertoire has about 7,900 clones, about a quarter of them found once; the top ten carry under 7%. The record originates from a study of sequential checkpoint blockade in melanoma. Background on the study: Both treatment sequences were followed by maintenance nivolumab. Study-level findings and limits: Mutational load did not correlate with tumor T-cell fraction or clonality.

J is TRBJ2-2 and V is TRBV11-3; D not resolved. The source was tumor tissue (inferred from file names), collected from a patient given nivolumab and ipilimumab in sequence. This clonotype was obtained from a human donor with melanoma. The CDR3 bases are TGTGCCAGCGGAAGGATTGCGAACACCGGGGAGCTGTTTTTT. This gives the protein CASGRIANTGELFF.